What follows describes a single T cell receptor beta chain. CDR3 length equals 14 residues. In germline, CDR1 is SGHTA, CDR2 FQGTGA. These data are taken from a study of monozygotic twins with inflammatory bowel disease. TCRdb processed the 5' RACE reads again and assigns one entry to each CDR3 protein, with no DNA. Its table records 300,000 to 400,000 distinct CDR3 sequences. J is TRBJ2-1 and V is TRBV7-3. This TCR was recovered from a human donor with ulcerative colitis or Crohn's disease, or a healthy co-twin of an affected twin (not recorded which). Sequences were obtained from blood. The CDR3 reads CASSPDPSYNEQFF.